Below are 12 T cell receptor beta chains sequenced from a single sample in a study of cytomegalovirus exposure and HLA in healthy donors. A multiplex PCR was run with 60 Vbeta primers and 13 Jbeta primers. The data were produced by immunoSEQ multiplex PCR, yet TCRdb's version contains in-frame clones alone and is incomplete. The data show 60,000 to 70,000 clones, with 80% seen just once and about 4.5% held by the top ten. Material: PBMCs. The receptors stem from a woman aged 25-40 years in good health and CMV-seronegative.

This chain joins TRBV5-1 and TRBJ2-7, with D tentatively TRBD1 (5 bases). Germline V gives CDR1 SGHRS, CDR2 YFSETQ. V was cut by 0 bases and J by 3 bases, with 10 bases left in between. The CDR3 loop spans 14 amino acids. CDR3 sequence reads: CASSLEWGNYEQYF. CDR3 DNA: TGCGCCAGCAGCTTGGAGTGGGGCAACTACGAGCAGTACTTC. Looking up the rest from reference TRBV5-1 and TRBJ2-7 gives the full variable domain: KAGVTQTPRYLIKTRGQQVTLSCSPISGHRSVSWYQQTPGQGLQFLFEYFSETQRNKGNFPGRFSGRQFSNSRSEMNVSTLELGDSALYLCASSLEWGNYEQYFGPGTRLTVT.

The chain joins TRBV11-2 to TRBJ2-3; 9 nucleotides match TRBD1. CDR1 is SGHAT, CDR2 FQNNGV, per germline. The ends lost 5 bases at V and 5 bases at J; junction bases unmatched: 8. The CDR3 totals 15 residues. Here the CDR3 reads CASSPRTGGKDTQYF. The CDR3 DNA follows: TGTGCCAGCAGCCCGCGAACAGGGGGCAAAGATACGCAGTATTTT.

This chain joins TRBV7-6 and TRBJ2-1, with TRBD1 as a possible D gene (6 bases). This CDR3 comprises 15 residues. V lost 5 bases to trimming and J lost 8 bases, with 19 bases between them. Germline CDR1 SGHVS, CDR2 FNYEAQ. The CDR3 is CASSREGVPLDEQFF. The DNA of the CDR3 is TGTGCCAGCAGCCGAGAGGGGGTGCCTTTGGATGAGCAGTTCTTC.

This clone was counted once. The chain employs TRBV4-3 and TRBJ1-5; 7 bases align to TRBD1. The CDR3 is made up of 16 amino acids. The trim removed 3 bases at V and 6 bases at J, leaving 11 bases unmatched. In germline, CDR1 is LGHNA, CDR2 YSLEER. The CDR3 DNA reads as TGCGCCAGCAGCCAGGATACAGGGGACGATGTTCAGCCCCAGCATTTT. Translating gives CASSQDTGDDVQPQHF.

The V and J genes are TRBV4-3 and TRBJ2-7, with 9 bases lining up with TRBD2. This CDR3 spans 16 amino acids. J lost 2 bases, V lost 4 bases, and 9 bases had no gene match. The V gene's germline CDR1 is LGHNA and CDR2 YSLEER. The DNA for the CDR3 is TGCGCCAGCAGCCCCAAGGGTAGCGGGGGTGCCTACGAGCAGTACTTC. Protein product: CASSPKGSGGAYEQYF.

The CDR3 loop reads CASSESRVHQPQHF. The CDR3 nucleotides are TGCGCCAGCAGTGAGTCGAGGGTCCATCAGCCCCAGCATTTT. V and J are TRBV10-1 and TRBJ1-5; D ambiguous. From germline, CDR1 is WNHNN and CDR2 SYGVQD (reference sequence). V was trimmed by 0 bases and J by 5 bases, leaving 8 bases between them. This CDR3 comprises 14 residues.

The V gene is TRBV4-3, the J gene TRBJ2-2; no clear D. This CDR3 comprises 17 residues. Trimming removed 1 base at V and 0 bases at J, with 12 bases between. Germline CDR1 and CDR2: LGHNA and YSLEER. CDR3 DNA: TGCGCCAGCAGCCAAGTAGCCGGCCACGCGAACACCGGGGAGCTGTTTTTT. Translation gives CASSQVAGHANTGELFF.

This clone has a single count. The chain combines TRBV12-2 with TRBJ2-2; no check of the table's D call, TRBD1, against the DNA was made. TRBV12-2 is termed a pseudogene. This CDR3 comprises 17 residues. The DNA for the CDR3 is TGTGCAAGTCGCTTTTTCCGACAGCTACCTTTCACCGGGGAGCTGTTTTTT. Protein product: CASRFFRQLPFTGELFF.

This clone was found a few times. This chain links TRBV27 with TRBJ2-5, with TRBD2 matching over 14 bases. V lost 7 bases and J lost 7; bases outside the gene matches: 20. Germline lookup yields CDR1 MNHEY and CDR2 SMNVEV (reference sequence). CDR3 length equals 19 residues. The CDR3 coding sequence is TGTGCCAGCAAGAGACAAGCTCCCGGGACTAGCGGGAGTAGTTTGACCCAGTACTTC. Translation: CASKRQAPGTSGSSLTQYF.

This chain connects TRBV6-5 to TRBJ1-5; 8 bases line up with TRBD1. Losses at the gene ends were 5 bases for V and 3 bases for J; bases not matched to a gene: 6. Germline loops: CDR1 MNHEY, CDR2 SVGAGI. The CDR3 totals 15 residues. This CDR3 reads CASSPQGVDNQPQHF. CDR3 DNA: TGTGCCAGCAGTCCACAGGGGGTAGACAATCAGCCCCAGCATTTT.

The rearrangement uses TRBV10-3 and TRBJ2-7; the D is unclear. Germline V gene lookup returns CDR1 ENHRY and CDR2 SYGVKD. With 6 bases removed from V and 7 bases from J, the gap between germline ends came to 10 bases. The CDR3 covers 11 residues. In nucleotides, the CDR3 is TGTGCCATCAGCCCCGCCCAGGAGCAGTACTTC. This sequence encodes CAISPAQEQYF.

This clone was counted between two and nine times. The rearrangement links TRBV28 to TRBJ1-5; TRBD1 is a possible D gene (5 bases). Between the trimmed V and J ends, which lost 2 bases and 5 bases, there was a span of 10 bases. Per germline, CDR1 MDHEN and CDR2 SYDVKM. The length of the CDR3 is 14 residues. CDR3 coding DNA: TGTGCCAGCAGTTTAGATCAGGGTTATCAGCCCCAGCATTTT. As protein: CASSLDQGYQPQHF.